The clone carrying this T cell receptor (beta chain) has a count of ten or more. Its antigen remains unknown. The data were obtained in a study of T cell repertoires in cytomegalovirus infection. Trimming cost V 5 bases and J 0 bases, with 12 bases left between them. The length of the CDR3 is 15 residues. From germline, CDR1 is SGHTA and CDR2 FQGNSA. Via MiXCR, TCRdb re-called the reads, giving one row per CDR3 protein. The sample yields about 570,000 distinct CDR3 sequences, over 35% seen once. The input for sequencing was cultured PBMCs, taken from culture after CMV antigen stimulation. The source of this sequence is a human donor in good health (CMV status not recorded). Some clones in this sample may be carry-over from other donors' samples. The chain joins TRBV7-2 to TRBJ2-3; D call uncertain. DNA of the CDR3: TGTGCCAGCAGCCCGTACTCCCCTAGCACAGATACGCAGTATTTT. Its translation: CASSPYSPSTDTQYF.